This entry describes one T cell receptor (beta chain). Profiled with immunoSEQ multiplex PCR; TCRdb holds only in-frame clones, not every one. The table has about 170,000 clones, approximately 91% seen once; the top ten hold about 0.8%. The data are from a study of blood T cell repertoires in COVID-19. The CDR3 consists of 18 residues. CDR1 and CDR2 (germline): SGDLS, YYNGEE. V shed 0 bases and J 4 bases; nucleotides not matched to a gene: 10. The participants were between about 18 and 95 years old and came from under 25 US areas. The receptor was isolated from a woman between 18 and 29 years old who had recovered from COVID-19. The sequenced sample was PBMCs or T cells enriched from blood (not recorded which). V usage is TRBV9 and J usage is TRBJ2-2, with TRBD2 matching over 9 bases. The CDR3 is CASSVVPRREGLTGELFF. CDR3 DNA: TGTGCCAGCAGCGTAGTACCTCGGCGGGAGGGCCTCACCGGGGAGCTGTTTTTT.